These 12 T cell receptor beta chains came from one sample sequenced in a study of OX40 agonist ivuxolimab in advanced cancers. Clones were read by immunoSEQ multiplex PCR, and TCRdb kept only the in-frame ones, dropping some. The table records about 46,000 clones, roughly four fifths of them present only once. Sample: CD4+ or CD8+ T cells sorted from blood, taken in a trial of the OX40 agonist ivuxolimab. The receptor source for this set is an adult with an advanced solid tumor such as melanoma, head and neck, liver or kidney cancer.

V is TRBV18 and J is TRBJ1-3; D not resolved. V was clipped by 1 base and J by 0 bases, with 13 bases between them. This CDR3 is built from 17 residues. CDR1 KGHSH and CDR2 LQKENI come from the germline V gene. CDR3 sequence (DNA): TGTGCCAGCTCACCACGGGTTAACAGCGGCTCTGGAAACACCATATATTTT. This encodes CASSPRVNSGSGNTIYF.

The chain couples TRBV7-2 to TRBJ1-2, with no clear D. CDR3 length: 15 residues. V was shortened by 1 base and J by 3 bases, with 12 bases between the two germline ends. Germline V lookup: CDR1 SGHTA, CDR2 FQGNSA. The DNA for the CDR3 is TGTGCCAGCAGCTTAGGCGCGACACGGGACTATGGCTACACCTTC. Protein: CASSLGATRDYGYTF.

This CDR3 reads CASSLEVRKAKGNIQYF. In DNA form, the CDR3 reads TGCGCCAGCAGCTTGGAAGTCCGTAAGGCCAAGGGAAACATTCAGTACTTC. This sequence joins TRBV5-1 and TRBJ2-4; D ambiguous. Germline lookup yields CDR1 SGHRS and CDR2 YFSETQ. This CDR3 spans 17 amino acids. Trimming shortened V by 0 bases and J by 6 bases, and 19 bases separated the two germline ends.

A few counts support this clone. The gene calls are TRBV2 and TRBJ1-5, with 7 positions matching TRBD1. This CDR3 is built from 14 residues. Germline loops: CDR1 SNHLY, CDR2 FYNNEI. The trim removed 7 bases at V and 3 bases at J, leaving 6 bases unmatched. The CDR3, as DNA: TGTGCCAGCACGACAGGGAGGGTCAATCAGCCCCAGCATTTT. Its protein is CASTTGRVNQPQHF.

V and J are TRBV7-9 and TRBJ2-1; 7 bases agree with TRBD2. J lost 8 bases, V lost 2 bases, and 15 bases had no gene match. Germline values: CDR1 SEHNR, CDR2 FQNEAQ (reference sequence). The CDR3 length is 17 residues. CDR3 nucleotides: TGTGCCAGCAGCTTAATGAGTATGTTAGCGGGTCGCGATGAGCAGTTCTTC. This translates into CASSLMSMLAGRDEQFF.

The chain employs TRBV21-1 and TRBJ2-4; the table's D call, TRBD1, has no DNA check behind it. TRBV21-1 is noted as a pseudogene. The CDR3 runs 19 residues. CDR3 residues: CASSASSGQLTGAKNIQYF. The CDR3 DNA follows: TGTGCCAGCAGCGCCTCATCGGGACAGCTAACGGGAGCCAAAAACATTCAGTACTTC.

The V gene is TRBV29-1, the J gene TRBJ1-4; maybe TRBD1 (6 bases). Trimming stripped 6 bases from V and 11 bases from J, with 19 bases between. This CDR3 is built from 13 residues. The germline V gene encodes CDR1 SQVTM and CDR2 ANQGSEA. The CDR3 loop is CSVLGQSWGKLFF. The DNA for the CDR3 is TGCAGCGTCTTAGGACAGTCTTGGGGGAAACTGTTTTTT. The variable domain in full, with the rest retrieved from reference TRBV29-1 and TRBJ1-4, is SAVISQKPSRDICQRGTSLTIQCQVDSQVTMMFWYRQQPGQSLTLIATANQGSEATYESGFVIDKFPISRPNLTFSTLTVSNMSPEDSSIYLCSVLGQSWGKLFFGSGTQLSVL.

This clone was detected only once. The chain carries TRBV2 and TRBJ1-6; 8 bases fit TRBD1. This CDR3 is built from 13 residues. Germline CDR1 reads SNHLY; CDR2 reads FYNNEI. The J segment lost 6 bases and the V segment lost 10 bases, leaving 5 bases of the junction unmatched. CDR3 bases: TGTGCCACGAGGACAGGGCTTAATTCACCCCTCCACTTT. The encoded protein is CATRTGLNSPLHF.

The V and J genes are TRBV30 and TRBJ1-1, with a weak D call TRBD1 (5 bases). Looked up from germline, CDR1 is GTSNPN and CDR2 is SVGIG (reference sequence). The CDR3 extends over 13 amino acids. The V gene lost 7 bases and the J gene lost 1 base, with 13 bases spanning the gap. CDR3 loop: CAYHPTENTEAFF. Here the CDR3 DNA reads TGTGCCTACCATCCGACAGAGAACACTGAAGCTTTCTTT.

CDR3 coding DNA: TGTGCCAGCAGCTTAGAGGCTAGCGGGGACGAGCAGTACTTC. This sequence encodes CASSLEASGDEQYF. The V call is TRBV7-2, the J call TRBJ2-7, with TRBD2 matching 9 bases. The germline V gene encodes CDR1 SGHTA and CDR2 FQGNSA. The CDR3 contains 14 residues. Trimming took 1 base from V and 5 from J; bases not matched to a gene: 3.

This clone was recorded once. The chain employs TRBV14 and TRBJ1-3; D may be TRBD1 (5 bases). Germline V lookup: CDR1 SGHDN, CDR2 FVKESK. The CDR3 is made up of 15 amino acids. V lost 4 bases and J 0 bases, leaving 10 bases between the germline ends. CDR3 region: CASSRLGVSGNTIYF. The CDR3 DNA is TGTGCCAGCAGCCGCCTAGGGGTCTCTGGAAACACCATATATTTT.

The rearrangement uses TRBV5-4 and TRBJ1-1; D may be TRBD1 (5 bases). V dropped 4 bases and J dropped 5 bases, with 21 bases sitting between them. Germline V gene data show CDR1 as SGHNT and CDR2 as YYREEE (reference sequence). The CDR3 contains 16 residues. CDR3 coding DNA: TGTGCCAGCAGCCTTGGGGCAGGGATTCGTGCTACTGAAGCTTTCTTT. Translation gives CASSLGAGIRATEAFF.